This passage covers 8 T cell receptor beta chains from one sample sequenced in a study of blood T cell repertoires in COVID-19. Method: immunoSEQ multiplex PCR; TCRdb's copy keeps in-frame clones and lacks some. The sample lists about 250,000 clones, about 82% occurring once. Sequencing was performed on PBMCs or T cells enriched from blood (not recorded which). The receptors were gathered from a woman between 50 and 59 years old with acute COVID-19.

V and J are TRBV29-1 and TRBJ1-4, with D tentatively TRBD1 (5 bases). Germline CDR1 reads SQVTM; CDR2 reads ANQGSEA. The V end was cut by 6 bases, the J end by 3 bases, with 11 bases between. The CDR3 has 13 residues. The chain's CDR3 is CSVFAGPNEKLFF. The DNA for the CDR3 is TGCAGCGTCTTCGCGGGACCTAATGAAAAACTGTTTTTT.

This sequence joins TRBV6-5 and TRBJ1-1, with D possibly TRBD1 on 6 matching bases. The germline CDR1 and CDR2 sequences are MNHEY and SVGAGI. V lost 0 bases to trimming and J lost 2 bases, with 10 bases between them. The CDR3 has 15 residues. CDR3 in amino acids: CASSYSSGVNTEAFF. DNA for the CDR3: TGTGCCAGCAGTTACTCGTCAGGGGTTAACACTGAAGCTTTCTTT.

The chain employs TRBV6-5 and TRBJ1-5; perhaps TRBD1 as D (6 bases). Germline CDR1 MNHEY, CDR2 SVGAGI. The CDR3 is made up of 15 amino acids. V was clipped by 4 bases and J by 7 bases, with 17 bases between them. CDR3 residues: CASSLQGRVGQPQHF. In nucleotides, the CDR3 is TGTGCCAGCAGTTTACAGGGAAGGGTCGGGCAGCCCCAGCATTTT.

The chain employs TRBV10-3 and TRBJ1-4; D is unclear. The CDR3 spans 15 residues. Trimming cost V 0 bases and J 11 bases, with 16 bases left between them. From germline, CDR1 is ENHRY and CDR2 SYGVKD. CDR3 coding DNA: TGTGCCATCAGTGAGTCCCGCGGCTTCCCCAGTAAACTGTTTTTT. This codes for CAISESRGFPSKLFF.

V is TRBV19 and J is TRBJ1-2; perhaps TRBD1 as D (5 bases). The CDR3 is made up of 15 amino acids. Deletions cut 11 bases from V and 5 bases from J, with 24 bases between. The germline CDR1 and CDR2 sequences are LNHDA and SQIVND (reference sequence). CDR3: CASREAPGGAYGYTF. The CDR3 coding sequence is TGTGCCTCTCGGGAGGCACCCGGTGGGGCATATGGCTACACCTTC.

The genes are TRBV4-2 and TRBJ1-4, with D tentatively TRBD1 (5 bases). V dropped 6 bases and J dropped 0 bases, with 14 bases sitting between them. CDR1 and CDR2 from the germline V gene are LGHNA and YNFKEQ. CDR3 size: 16 residues. The chain's CDR3 is CASRDSSGATNEKLFF. In nucleotides, the CDR3 is TGTGCCAGCAGGGACTCGTCGGGGGCAACTAATGAAAAACTGTTTTTT.

The CDR3 region is CASSYFQGSYGYTF. CDR3 nucleotides: TGTGCCAGCAGTTATTTTCAGGGATCCTATGGCTACACCTTC. The chain recombines TRBV6-5 with TRBJ1-2; D perhaps matches TRBD1 (5 bases). Trimming removed 3 bases at V and 4 bases at J, with 12 bases between. This CDR3 has 14 residues. The germline CDR1 and CDR2 sequences are MNHEY and SVGAGI.

The CDR3 nucleotides are TGTGCCAGCAGTTACAGTACAGGGCTCAACTATGGCTACACCTTC. Its protein product is CASSYSTGLNYGYTF. This rearrangement joins TRBV6-5 to TRBJ1-2, with D perhaps TRBD1 (6 bases). V was trimmed by 2 bases and J by 2 bases, leaving 12 bases between them. CDR1 and CDR2 (germline): MNHEY, SVGAGI. This CDR3 has 15 amino acids.